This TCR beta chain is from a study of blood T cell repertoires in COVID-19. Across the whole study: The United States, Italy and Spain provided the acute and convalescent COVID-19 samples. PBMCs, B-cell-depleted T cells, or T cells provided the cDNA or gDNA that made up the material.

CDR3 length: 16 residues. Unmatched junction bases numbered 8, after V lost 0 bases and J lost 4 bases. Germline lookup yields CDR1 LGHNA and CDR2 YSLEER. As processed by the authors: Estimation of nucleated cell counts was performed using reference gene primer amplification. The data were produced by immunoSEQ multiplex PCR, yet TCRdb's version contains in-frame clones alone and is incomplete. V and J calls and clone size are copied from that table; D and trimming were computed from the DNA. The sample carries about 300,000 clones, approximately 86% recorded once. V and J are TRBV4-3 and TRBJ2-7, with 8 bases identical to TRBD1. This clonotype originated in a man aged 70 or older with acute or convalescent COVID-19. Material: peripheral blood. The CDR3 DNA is TGCGCCAGCAGCCAAGATGATGGACAGGGAAGGTACGAGCAGTACTTC. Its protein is CASSQDDGQGRYEQYF.